The 27 T cell receptor beta chains listed next were all sequenced from one sample in a study of spatial heterogeneity in lung cancer. Regarding time point: blood at routine non-recurrence follow-up after resection. Unsorted samples of tumor, nontumor lung or frozen PBMC had their whole RNA sequenced. From the 5' RACE reads, TCRdb called clonotypes with MiXCR, one entry per CDR3 protein. This sample yields 95,000 to 130,000 distinct CDR3 sequences, of which over 9% are seen a single time; 16% belongs to the top ten. The material was PBMCs, obtained at follow-up. These receptors originate from a male donor with early-stage non-small cell lung cancer.

The rearrangement links TRBV7-3 to TRBJ2-2; D remains ambiguous. V was shortened by 3 bases and J by 5 bases, with 7 bases between the two germline ends. The CDR3 has 13 amino acids. The germline V gene encodes CDR1 SGHTA and CDR2 FQGTGA. The CDR3 nucleotides are TGTGCCAGCAGCTTCCAGAGTACCGGGGAGCTGTTTTTT. It translates to CASSFQSTGELFF. The whole variable domain, remainder taken from reference TRBV7-3 and TRBJ2-2, is GAGVSQTPSNKVTEKGKYVELRCDPISGHTALYWYRQSLGQGPEFLIYFQGTGAADDSGLPNDRFFAVRPEGSVSTLKIQRTERGDSAVYLCASSFQSTGELFFGEGSRLTVL.

This chain uses TRBV3-1 with TRBJ1-4, with D possibly matching TRBD1 (5 bases). The CDR3 has 14 residues. V lost 4 bases and J 6 bases, leaving 12 bases between the germline ends. The V gene's germline CDR1 is LGHDT and CDR2 YNNKEL (reference sequence). This CDR3 reads CASSPRDFHEKLFF. The CDR3, as DNA: TGTGCCAGCAGCCCCAGGGATTTTCATGAAAAACTGTTTTTT. The full variable domain, completed using reference TRBV3-1 and TRBJ1-4, is DTAVSQTPKYLVTQMGNDKSIKCEQNLGHDTMYWYKQDSKKFLKIMFSYNNKELIINETVPNRFSPKSPDKAHLNLHINSLELGDSAVYFCASSPRDFHEKLFFGSGTQLSVL.

This chain links TRBV7-3 with TRBJ1-1, with D perhaps matching TRBD1 (6 bases). The germline CDR1 and CDR2 sequences are SGHTA and FQGTGA. Trimming removed 4 bases at V and 6 bases at J, with 12 bases between. This CDR3 contains 13 residues. This CDR3 reads CASSSKQGSEAFF. The DNA for the CDR3 is TGTGCCAGCAGCTCCAAGCAGGGGTCTGAAGCTTTCTTT.

This sequence joins TRBV6-6 and TRBJ2-1; D is unresolved. The V gene lost 5 bases and the J gene lost 4 bases, with 9 bases spanning the gap. The CDR3 consists of 13 residues. Germline V gives CDR1 MNHNY, CDR2 SVGAGI (reference sequence). The CDR3 DNA sequence: TGTGCCAGCAGTCCCGGACCTTACAATGAGCAGTTCTTC. This sequence encodes CASSPGPYNEQFF.

V gene TRBV10-3 combines with J gene TRBJ2-2; TRBD2 is a possible D gene (7 bases). Per the germline V gene, CDR1 is ENHRY and CDR2 is SYGVKD. Trimming stripped 2 bases from V and 3 bases from J, with 16 bases between. This CDR3 contains 17 residues. CDR3 amino acids: CAISEQPAGAYTGELFF. CDR3 sequence (DNA): TGTGCCATCAGTGAGCAGCCTGCGGGGGCCTACACCGGGGAGCTGTTTTTT.

This clonotype turned up a few times. The V call is TRBV6-4, the J call TRBJ1-2; 7 nucleotides align to TRBD1. The CDR3 contains 13 residues. J lost 8 bases, V lost 2 bases, and 5 bases had no gene match. Germline CDR1 reads MRHNA; CDR2 reads SNTAGT. CDR3: CASSDRTGWGYTF. The CDR3 coding sequence is TGTGCCAGCAGTGACAGGACAGGATGGGGCTACACCTTC.

The chain uses TRBV3-1 and TRBJ2-6; weak D call: TRBD2 (6 bases). Per germline, CDR1 LGHDT and CDR2 YNNKEL (reference sequence). This CDR3 comprises 16 residues. Trimming cost V 4 bases and J 2 bases, with 12 bases left between them. The CDR3 region is CASSLESGAGANVLTF. The CDR3 coding sequence is TGTGCCAGCAGCCTCGAGTCGGGGGCTGGGGCCAACGTCCTGACTTTC.

This clonotype was detected a few times. The rearrangement links TRBV5-4 to TRBJ2-7, with 8 bases identical to TRBD1. With V trimmed by 0 bases and J by 5 bases, 4 bases remained unmatched. CDR3 length equals 14 residues. CDR1 is SGHNT and CDR2 is YYREEE in the germline V gene (reference sequence). The CDR3 nucleotides are TGTGCCAGCAGCTTGGAGACAGGGGACCACGAGCAGTACTTC. The encoded protein is CASSLETGDHEQYF.

This clonotype appeared many times. V and J are TRBV27 and TRBJ1-5, with unresolved D. In germline, CDR1 is MNHEY, CDR2 SMNVEV (reference sequence). The CDR3 is 18 amino acids. V was shortened by 4 bases and J by 1 base, with 20 bases between the two germline ends. CDR3 DNA sequence: TGTGCCAGCAGTTCGGCCGGGCGAGACCTATGGAGCAATCAGCCCCAGCATTTT. Amino acid sequence: CASSSAGRDLWSNQPQHF.

This clonotype was recorded a few times. In nucleotides, the CDR3 is TGTGCCAGCAGCAAGGCGGCGGGAGAGCCCCAGCATTTT. Translated: CASSKAAGEPQHF. The gene calls are TRBV7-9 and TRBJ1-5; D gene uncertain. The CDR3 sequence is 13 residues long. From germline, CDR1 is SEHNR and CDR2 FQNEAQ (reference sequence). V was shortened by 5 bases and J by 8 bases, with 13 bases between the two germline ends. Based on the CDR3 plus reference TRBV7-9 and TRBJ1-5, the full variable domain is DTGVSQNPRHKITKRGQNVTFRCDPISEHNRLYWYRQTLGQGPEFLTYFQNEAQLEKSRLLSDRFSAERPKGSFSTLEIQRTEQGDSAMYLCASSKAAGEPQHFGDGTRLSIL.

The genes are TRBV20-1 and TRBJ2-7; 8 bases line up with TRBD1. Germline values: CDR1 DFQATT, CDR2 SNEGSKA (reference sequence). With V trimmed by 1 base and J by 4 bases, 12 bases remained unmatched. This CDR3 comprises 16 residues. As DNA, the CDR3 is TGCAGTGCTAGAGCCCACCTTCAGGGGGCTGGGTACGAGCAGTACTTC. The encoded protein is CSARAHLQGAGYEQYF.

The chain has TRBV3-1 and TRBJ1-3; D unclear. The CDR3 is 18 amino acids. Germline CDR1 reads LGHDT; CDR2 reads YNNKEL (reference sequence). V dropped 4 bases and J dropped 0 bases, with 19 bases sitting between them. The CDR3 loop reads CASSLHGKGLNSGNTIYF. CDR3 DNA: TGTGCCAGCAGCCTCCACGGGAAAGGACTAAACTCTGGAAACACCATATATTTT.

This clonotype rates as medium-sized. This chain connects TRBV9 to TRBJ1-6, with D hard to call. Trimming removed 4 bases at V and 9 bases at J, with 11 bases between. The CDR3 covers 13 residues. The germline CDR1 and CDR2 sequences are SGDLS and YYNGEE. CDR3 sequence: CASSRVEGSPLHF. DNA of the CDR3: TGTGCCAGCAGCCGAGTGGAGGGTTCACCCCTCCACTTT.

The chain combines TRBV7-8 with TRBJ1-1; D remains ambiguous. V was cut by 5 bases and J by 5 bases, with 12 bases left in between. The V gene's germline CDR1 is SGHVS and CDR2 FQNEAQ. The CDR3 covers 13 residues. CDR3 loop: CASSTRTGTEAFF. CDR3 coding DNA: TGTGCCAGCAGCACCCGGACGGGGACTGAAGCTTTCTTT.

This clonotype appeared a few times. Written as DNA, the CDR3 is TGTGCCAGCAGAGCGGGGGTGAACACCGGGGAGCTGTTTTTT. It translates to CASRAGVNTGELFF. The J gene is TRBJ2-2, the V gene TRBV27; 8 positions match TRBD2. Germline V gene data show CDR1 as MNHEY and CDR2 as SMNVEV (reference sequence). The CDR3 runs 14 residues. Losses at the gene ends were 6 bases for V and 1 base for J; bases not matched to a gene: 1.

This clonotype was counted between two and nine times. The chain employs TRBV5-4 and TRBJ2-1; D is uncertain. V was trimmed by 0 bases and J by 12 bases, leaving 10 bases between them. CDR3 length: 12 amino acids. Germline CDR1 reads SGHNT; CDR2 reads YYREEE (reference sequence). The CDR3 region has the DNA TGTGCCAGCAGCTTGGATCTCATCGGGCAGTTCTTC. The encoded protein is CASSLDLIGQFF.

In its sample, this clonotype was seen a few times. The CDR3 DNA reads as TGCGCCAGCAGCTACACCCTTGGGGGGCCCAATAGCCCCTACGAGCAGTACTTC. It yields the protein CASSYTLGGPNSPYEQYF. The rearrangement links TRBV5-1 to TRBJ2-7; D may correspond to TRBD1 or TRBD2 (6 bases each). CDR1 is SGHRS, CDR2 YFSETQ, per germline. With 3 bases removed from V and 2 bases from J, the gap between germline ends came to 24 bases. CDR3 length: 18 amino acids.

The V gene is TRBV27, the J gene TRBJ1-3; possibly TRBD1 for D (6 bases). V lost 6 bases to trimming and J lost 0 bases, with 21 bases between them. Germline V CDR1 and CDR2: MNHEY, SMNVEV (reference sequence). The CDR3 covers 18 residues. The CDR3 nucleotides are TGTGCCAGCAGCCAAACCCTTGCAGGGGCATACTCTGGAAACACCATATATTTT. Translation gives CASSQTLAGAYSGNTIYF.

The genes are TRBV14 and TRBJ1-1; 10 bases are shared with TRBD1. CDR3 size: 19 residues. V gave up 2 bases and J gave up 3 bases; unmatched junction bases: 15. Looked up from germline, CDR1 is SGHDN and CDR2 is FVKESK. The CDR3 nucleotides are TGTGCCAGCAGCCAACCGAACCGGGACAGGGGTCGGGGGTACACTGAAGCTTTCTTT. Its protein product is CASSQPNRDRGRGYTEAFF.

The J gene is TRBJ2-1, the V gene TRBV12-3 or TRBV12-4, with TRBD1 matching over 7 bases. The CDR3 runs to 15 residues. With 5 bases clipped from V and 4 bases from J, the junction kept 8 bases outside the gene matches. CDR3 in DNA: TGTGCCAGCAGTAATCCCGGGACAGTGTACAATGAGCAGTTCTTC. It translates to CASSNPGTVYNEQFF.

This chain uses TRBV30 with TRBJ1-5, with 7 bases identical to TRBD1. Trimming took 2 bases from V and 0 from J; bases not matched to a gene: 16. CDR3 length equals 19 residues. Germline V CDR1 and CDR2: GTSNPN, SVGIG (reference sequence). CDR3 bases: TGTGCCTGGAGTCCCCCAATCGACCCGGGACAGTATAGCAATCAGCCCCAGCATTTT. Translating it yields CAWSPPIDPGQYSNQPQHF.

The chain combines TRBV5-1 with TRBJ2-3, with 9 bases lining up with TRBD1. Germline V gene data show CDR1 as SGHRS and CDR2 as YFSETQ. The junction had 12 bases not matched to a gene; V was cut back by 0 bases and J by 4 bases. The CDR3 sequence is 18 residues long. The CDR3, as DNA: TGCGCCAGCAGCTTGGCCTTGTCAACAGGGGGCGCGTCAGATACGCAGTATTTT. This gives the protein CASSLALSTGGASDTQYF.

This clonotype was recorded at least ten times. The genes are TRBV4-1 and TRBJ1-6; TRBD1 is a possible D gene (5 bases). The CDR3 length is 15 residues. V gave up 1 base and J gave up 12 bases, with 16 bases separating them. The germline gives CDR1 MGHRA, CDR2 YSYEKL. The CDR3 region has the DNA TGCGCCAGCAGCCAAGCGGGGGTGGTCAGTCGACCCCTCCACTTT. Translating it yields CASSQAGVVSRPLHF.

This clonotype appeared many times. As DNA, the CDR3 is TGTGCCAGCAGTTCCGAGGGGGTGGGGTCACCCCTCCACTTT. Protein sequence: CASSSEGVGSPLHF. The chain is built from TRBV27 and TRBJ1-6, with D possibly matching TRBD1 (6 bases). Per germline, CDR1 MNHEY and CDR2 SMNVEV (reference sequence). Trimming stripped 4 bases from V and 10 bases from J, with 14 bases between. This CDR3 has 14 residues.

The chain recombines TRBV12-3 or TRBV12-4 with TRBJ2-5; D is uncertain. This CDR3 comprises 12 residues. Trimming removed 4 bases at V and 13 bases at J, with 16 bases between. The CDR3 spells CASSSGRLGWYF. The CDR3 DNA reads as TGTGCCAGCAGTTCCGGCCGACTGGGTTGGTACTTC.

Only a few counts were recorded for this clonotype. The V call is TRBV2, the J call TRBJ1-5, with a weak D call TRBD1 (6 bases). V dropped 6 bases and J dropped 0 bases, with 12 bases sitting between them. Germline V gene sequence: CDR1 SNHLY, CDR2 FYNNEI. The length of the CDR3 is 15 residues. CDR3 DNA sequence: TGTGCCAGCAGACAGGGACTTTTTAGCAATCAGCCCCAGCATTTT. This codes for CASRQGLFSNQPQHF.

This clonotype was picked up many times. This rearrangement joins TRBV12-3 or TRBV12-4 to TRBJ2-2, with 12 bases fitting TRBD2. Trimming cost V 5 bases and J 4 bases; bases outside gene matches: 5. CDR3 length: 16 amino acids. The CDR3 nucleotides read TGTGCCAGCAGTGCCGGGACTAGCGGGCGCACCGGGGAGCTGTTTTTT. It translates to CASSAGTSGRTGELFF.